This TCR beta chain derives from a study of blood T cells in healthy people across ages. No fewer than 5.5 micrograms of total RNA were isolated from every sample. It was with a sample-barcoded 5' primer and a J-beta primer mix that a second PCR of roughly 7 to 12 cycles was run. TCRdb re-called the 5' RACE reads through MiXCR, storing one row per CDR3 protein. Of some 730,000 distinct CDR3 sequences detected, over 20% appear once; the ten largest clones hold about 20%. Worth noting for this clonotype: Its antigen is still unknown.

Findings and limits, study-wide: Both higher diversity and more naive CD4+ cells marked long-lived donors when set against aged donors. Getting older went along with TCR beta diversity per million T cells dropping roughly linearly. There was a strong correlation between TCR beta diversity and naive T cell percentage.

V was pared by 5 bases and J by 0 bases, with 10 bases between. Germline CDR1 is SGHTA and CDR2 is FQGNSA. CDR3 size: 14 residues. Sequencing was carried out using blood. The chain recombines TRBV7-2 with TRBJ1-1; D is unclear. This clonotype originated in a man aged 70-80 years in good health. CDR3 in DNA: TGTGCCAGCAGCGCATTGAATATGAACACTGAAGCTTTCTTT. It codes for CASSALNMNTEAFF.